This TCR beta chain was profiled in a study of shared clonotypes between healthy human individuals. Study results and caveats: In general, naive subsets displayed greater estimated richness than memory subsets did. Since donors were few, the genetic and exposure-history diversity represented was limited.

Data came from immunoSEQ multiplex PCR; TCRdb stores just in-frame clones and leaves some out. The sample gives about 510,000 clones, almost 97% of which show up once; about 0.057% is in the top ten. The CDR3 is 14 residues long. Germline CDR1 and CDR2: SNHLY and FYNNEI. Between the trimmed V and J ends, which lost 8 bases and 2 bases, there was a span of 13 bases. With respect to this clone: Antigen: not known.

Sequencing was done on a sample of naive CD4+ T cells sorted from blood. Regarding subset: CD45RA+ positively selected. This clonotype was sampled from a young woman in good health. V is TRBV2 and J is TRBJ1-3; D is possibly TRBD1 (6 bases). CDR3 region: CASRWQGPGNTIYF. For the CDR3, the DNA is TGTGCCAGCCGATGGCAGGGGCCTGGAAACACCATATATTTT.